The 10 T cell receptor beta chains below were found in one sample sequenced in a study of cytomegalovirus exposure and HLA in healthy donors. 13 Jbeta primers and 60 Vbeta primers were used for the PCR. The data were produced by immunoSEQ multiplex PCR, yet TCRdb's version contains in-frame clones alone and is incomplete. Altogether around 190,000 clones are present, more than 65% being singletons, with the ten largest covering about 1.3%. The sample consisted of PBMCs. Receptors were obtained from a girl aged 2-15 years in good health and CMV-seropositive.

The chain uses TRBV9 and TRBJ2-7, with D possibly matching TRBD1 (6 bases). Germline CDR1 reads SGDLS; CDR2 reads YYNGEE. The CDR3 is 14 residues long. Trimming left V 1 base short and J 6 bases short, with 14 bases between. Here the CDR3 DNA reads TGTGCCAGCAGCGTAACCGGGACACCCCTCGAGCAGTACTTC. This translates into CASSVTGTPLEQYF.

The chain links TRBV12-2 to TRBJ1-5; TRBD1 reflects the table's D call only, with no check against the DNA. TRBV12-2 is noted as a pseudogene. The CDR3 sequence is 20 residues long. The CDR3 region is CASRLGGQKKLWPSNQPQHF. The CDR3 DNA is TGTGCAAGTCGCTTAGGGGGACAGAAGAAGTTGTGGCCAAGCAATCAGCCCCAGCATTTT.

The V call is TRBV25-1, the J call TRBJ2-7; D is perhaps TRBD1 (6 bases). CDR1 and CDR2 from the germline V gene are MGHDK and SYGVNS. Trimming removed 1 base from V and 4 bases from J, with 14 bases in between. This CDR3 spans 15 amino acids. The CDR3 here is CASSESLGTKYEQYF. CDR3 DNA sequence: TGTGCCAGCAGTGAATCATTGGGGACAAAGTACGAGCAGTACTTC.

This clone was found a few times. This chain joins TRBV5-6 and TRBJ1-1, with a tentative D call TRBD1 (5 bases). Between the trimmed V and J ends, which lost 4 bases and 1 base, there was a span of 8 bases. CDR3 length: 13 amino acids. The germline CDR1 and CDR2 sequences are SGHDT and YYEEEE. The CDR3 is CASSHGANTEAFF. The CDR3 bases are TGTGCCAGCAGCCATGGGGCGAACACTGAAGCTTTCTTT.

V gene TRBV6-5 combines with J gene TRBJ2-2; D is unclear. The germline V gene encodes CDR1 MNHEY and CDR2 SVGAGI. This CDR3 region has 11 residues. Trimming pared 4 bases from V and 6 bases from J, leaving 3 bases between. CDR3 loop: CASSFAGELFF. The CDR3 nucleotides are TGTGCCAGCAGTTTCGCCGGGGAGCTGTTTTTT.

CDR3 sequence: CASSEAWGHQETQYF. The CDR3 nucleotides are TGTGCCAGCAGTGAAGCTTGGGGACATCAAGAGACCCAGTACTTC. This sequence joins TRBV6-1 and TRBJ2-5; the D gene is possibly TRBD1 (6 bases). The CDR3 has 15 residues. V was pared by 0 bases and J by 2 bases, with 10 bases between. CDR1 and CDR2 (germline): MNHNS, SASEGT.

The chain joins TRBV5-6 to TRBJ1-3; a weak D match, TRBD1 (5 bases). The CDR3 loop spans 14 amino acids. V was clipped by 0 bases and J by 3 bases, with 7 bases between them. Germline V gives CDR1 SGHDT, CDR2 YYEEEE. CDR3 protein: CASSLATVGNTIYF. CDR3 bases: TGTGCCAGCAGCTTGGCGACAGTTGGAAACACCATATATTTT.

This clone has more than one count but fewer than ten. CDR3 nucleotide sequence: TGTGCCAGCAATCCTAGCGGGTCGAGTTACGAGCAGTACTTC. It is translated as CASNPSGSSYEQYF. The rearrangement links TRBV6-6 to TRBJ2-7, with TRBD2 identical over 8 bases. Germline trimming cut 7 bases from V and 4 bases from J; bases unmatched to any gene: 9. This CDR3 contains 14 residues. Germline V CDR1 and CDR2: MNHNY, SVGAGI (reference sequence).

The chain uses TRBV5-4 and TRBJ2-3; D perhaps matches TRBD1 (6 bases). CDR1 is SGHNT and CDR2 is YYREEE in the germline V gene (reference sequence). Trimming took off 4 bases at V and 6 bases at J, with 18 bases between the two ends. The CDR3 runs to 15 residues. CDR3 coding DNA: TGTGCCAGCAGCCGACCGGGGCAGGGGTCTGATACGCAGTATTTT. Translating it yields CASSRPGQGSDTQYF.

This chain uses TRBV6-5 with TRBJ1-2, with D possibly TRBD1 on 6 matching bases. The CDR3 has 13 amino acids. V lost 5 bases, J lost 4 bases, and 11 bases lay in between. The germline CDR1 and CDR2 sequences are MNHEY and SVGAGI. The CDR3 protein is CASSEQGGYGYTF. CDR3 DNA sequence: TGTGCCAGCAGTGAACAGGGTGGCTATGGCTACACCTTC.